This is a list of T cell receptor beta chains from one sample in a study of STAT5B mutations in CD4+ large granular lymphocyte leukemia. The data were produced by immunoSEQ multiplex PCR, yet TCRdb's version contains in-frame clones alone and is incomplete. The table has roughly 40,000 clones, 65% to 85% seen once. Specimen: CD4+ T cells from blood buffy coats. The source of these receptors is a human donor in good health. Each CDR3 is given without its conserved first and last residue. Fields, in order: V gene, D gene, CDR3 protein. D genes are given only for firm matches.

>TRBV7-9|TRBD2
ASSLTGTRETQY
>TRBV5-6|.
ASSYTHEQY
>TRBV5-5|TRBD2
ASSLVGGGQETQY
>TRBV9|.
ASSVEALNTEAF
>TRBV28|.
ASSLEEGQPQH
>TRBV6-1|TRBD2
ASTRLAGGLETQY
>TRBV30|TRBD1
AWSQGARGTEAF
>TRBV7-9|TRBD2
ASSLGPDSTSGIYEQY
>TRBV18|.
ASSPGRTSGNTIY
>TRBV19|.
ASSPWTANQPQH
>TRBV2|.
ASSDPTRGNTIY
>TRBV30|.
AWTVDPGGYT
>TRBV6-5|.
ASSYEVTSTYEQF
>TRBV28|TRBD1
ASSAIRDRYYNEQF
>TRBV7-2|TRBD1
ASSPIRDSYEQY
>TRBV29-1|TRBD1
SARQGDTEAF
>TRBV6-6|TRBD2
ASSYAGTSGSYEQY
>TRBV27|.
ASSLLLADTQY
>TRBV6-5|.
ASSYSGQNYGYT
>TRBV10-3|TRBD1
AIGDRGGSMNTEAF
>TRBV18|.
ASSRDTVNYGYT
>TRBV6-5|TRBD1
ASARQGGETQY
>TRBV4-1|TRBD2
ASSQRILSGGEIYEQY
>TRBV19|.
ASSTWDSENTGELF
>TRBV11-2|TRBD1
ASSQKLTGGSINSPLH
>TRBV5-1|TRBD1
ASSLVTGVSNSPLH
>TRBV6-6|.
ASFGEGNTEAF
>TRBV19|.
ASSSRRPNTEAF
>TRBV11-2|.
ASSFGGLTDTQY
>TRBV21-1|.
ASSTGTVPPNYGYT
>TRBV7-9|TRBD1
ASSEGQAPTGANVLT
>TRBV10-3|.
AISGDLRAQNEKLF
>TRBV4-2|.
ASSSGGRANTEAF
>TRBV5-4|TRBD1
ASSLDGTGAHGANTEAF
>TRBV6-5|.
ASSHGKTQY
>TRBV6-5|.
ASSRRDTYGYT
>TRBV30|.
AWSRGAGDNSPLH
>TRBV11-2|.
ASSHREFEKLF
>TRBV10-1|TRBD2
ASSPFPGLAGGTYNEQF
>TRBV29-1|.
SVSRQEETQY
>TRBV14|.
ASSQEDYNTNTGELF
>TRBV18|TRBD1
ASSLFLGLGQGMNTEAF
>TRBV5-6|TRBD1
ASTPTGAANYGYT
>TRBV18|.
ASSPQSISNQPQH
>TRBV6-6|TRBD2
ASSLTSGTSNEQF